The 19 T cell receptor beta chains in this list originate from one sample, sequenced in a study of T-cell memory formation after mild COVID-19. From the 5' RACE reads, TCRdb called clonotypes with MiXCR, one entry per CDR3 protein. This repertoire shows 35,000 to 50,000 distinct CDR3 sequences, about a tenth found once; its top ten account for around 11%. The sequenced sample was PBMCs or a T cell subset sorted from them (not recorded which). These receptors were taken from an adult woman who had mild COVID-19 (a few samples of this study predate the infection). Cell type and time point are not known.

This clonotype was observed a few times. The CDR3 region has the DNA TGTGCCAGCAGCGGCCGGGACGGGGTGGGCAATGAGCAGTTCTTC. As protein: CASSGRDGVGNEQFF. The chain recombines TRBV11-3 with TRBJ2-1; TRBD1 or TRBD2 may be the D gene (5 bases each). Trimming removed 5 bases at V and 6 bases at J, with 17 bases between. The CDR3 has 15 amino acids. Looked up from germline, CDR1 is SGHNT and CDR2 is YENEEA.

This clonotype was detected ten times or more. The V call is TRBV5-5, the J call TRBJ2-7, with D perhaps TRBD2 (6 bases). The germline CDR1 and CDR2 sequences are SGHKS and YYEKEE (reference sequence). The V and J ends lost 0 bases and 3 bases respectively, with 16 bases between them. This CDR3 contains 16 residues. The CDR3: CASSLDTASVVYEQYF. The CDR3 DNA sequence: TGTGCCAGCAGCTTGGATACTGCTAGCGTGGTCTACGAGCAGTACTTC. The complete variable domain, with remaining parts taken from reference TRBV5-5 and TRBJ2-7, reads DAGVTQSPTHLIKTRGQQVTLRCSPISGHKSVSWYQQVLGQGPQFIFQYYEKEERGRGNFPDRFSARQFPNYSSELNVNALLLGDSALYLCASSLDTASVVYEQYFGPGTRLTVT.

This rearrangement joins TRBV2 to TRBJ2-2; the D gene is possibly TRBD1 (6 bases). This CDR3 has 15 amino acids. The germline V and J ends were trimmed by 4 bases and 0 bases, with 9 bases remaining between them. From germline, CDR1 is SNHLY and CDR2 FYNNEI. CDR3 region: CASSGRTANTGELFF. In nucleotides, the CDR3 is TGTGCCAGCAGTGGAAGGACAGCGAACACCGGGGAGCTGTTTTTT.

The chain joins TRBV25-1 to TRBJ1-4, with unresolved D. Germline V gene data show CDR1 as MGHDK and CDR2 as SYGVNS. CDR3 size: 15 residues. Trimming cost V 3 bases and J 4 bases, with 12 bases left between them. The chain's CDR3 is CASSETGSYNEKLFF. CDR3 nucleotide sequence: TGTGCCAGCAGTGAGACGGGCAGCTATAATGAAAAACTGTTTTTT.

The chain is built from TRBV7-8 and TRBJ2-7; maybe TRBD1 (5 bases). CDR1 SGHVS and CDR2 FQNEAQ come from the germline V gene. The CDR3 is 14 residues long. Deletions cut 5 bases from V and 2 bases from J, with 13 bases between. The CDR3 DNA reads TGTGCCAGCAGCCAGAGGACGGACACCTACGAGCAGTACTTC. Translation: CASSQRTDTYEQYF.

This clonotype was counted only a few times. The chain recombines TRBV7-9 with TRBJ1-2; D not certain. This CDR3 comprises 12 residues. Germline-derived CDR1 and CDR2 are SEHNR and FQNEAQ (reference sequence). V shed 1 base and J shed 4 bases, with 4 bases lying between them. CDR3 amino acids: CASSLEVYGYTF. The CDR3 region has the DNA TGTGCCAGCAGCTTAGAGGTCTATGGCTACACCTTC.

In DNA, the CDR3 is TGTGCCAGCAGCGGACAGGGAAAGGGGGCTTTCTTT. This gives the protein CASSGQGKGAFF. This rearrangement joins TRBV7-6 to TRBJ1-1; 8 bases are shared with TRBD1. Germline V gene lookup returns CDR1 SGHVS and CDR2 FNYEAQ. The CDR3 is made up of 12 amino acids. J gave up 11 bases and V 5 bases, and 7 bases lay outside the gene matches.

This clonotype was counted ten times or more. DNA of the CDR3: TGCGCCAGCAGCCAGCTCGACATCCTGTCCTACAATGAGCAGTTCTTC. Its protein is CASSQLDILSYNEQFF. The chain recombines TRBV4-1 with TRBJ2-1; D is unresolved. The V and J ends lost 3 bases and 1 base respectively, with 13 bases between them. Per the germline V gene, CDR1 is MGHRA and CDR2 is YSYEKL. The CDR3 is 16 amino acids.

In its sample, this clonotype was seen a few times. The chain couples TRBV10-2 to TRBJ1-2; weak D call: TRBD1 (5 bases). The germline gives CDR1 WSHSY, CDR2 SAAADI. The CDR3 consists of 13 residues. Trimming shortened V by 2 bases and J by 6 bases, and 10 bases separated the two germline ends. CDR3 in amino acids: CASSEGANHGYTF. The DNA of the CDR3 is TGCGCCAGCAGTGAGGGGGCCAACCATGGCTACACCTTC.

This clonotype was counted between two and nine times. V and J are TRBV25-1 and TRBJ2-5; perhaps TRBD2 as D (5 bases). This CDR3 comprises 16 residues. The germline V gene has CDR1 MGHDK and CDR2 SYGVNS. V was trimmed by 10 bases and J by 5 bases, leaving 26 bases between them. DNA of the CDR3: TGTGCCACCACGGCGTATTCCGGGGAGAGGCGGGAGACCCAGTACTTC. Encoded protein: CATTAYSGERRETQYF.

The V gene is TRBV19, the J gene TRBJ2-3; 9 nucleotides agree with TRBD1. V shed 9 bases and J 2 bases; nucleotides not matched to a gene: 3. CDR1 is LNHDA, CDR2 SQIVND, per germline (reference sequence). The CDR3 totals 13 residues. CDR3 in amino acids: CASGQGITDTQYF. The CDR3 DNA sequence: TGTGCCAGCGGACAGGGGATCACAGATACGCAGTATTTT.

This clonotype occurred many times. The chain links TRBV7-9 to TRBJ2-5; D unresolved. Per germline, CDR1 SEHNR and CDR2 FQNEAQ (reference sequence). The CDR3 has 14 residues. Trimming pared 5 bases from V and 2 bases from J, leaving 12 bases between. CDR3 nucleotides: TGTGCCAGCAGCACCCCACGGAATCAAGAGACCCAGTACTTC. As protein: CASSTPRNQETQYF.

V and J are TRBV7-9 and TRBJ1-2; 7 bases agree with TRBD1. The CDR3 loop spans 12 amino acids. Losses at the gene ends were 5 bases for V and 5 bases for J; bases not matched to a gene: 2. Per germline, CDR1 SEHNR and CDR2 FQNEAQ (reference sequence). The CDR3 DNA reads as TGTGCCAGCAGCCAGGGGGATTATGGCTACACCTTC. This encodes CASSQGDYGYTF.

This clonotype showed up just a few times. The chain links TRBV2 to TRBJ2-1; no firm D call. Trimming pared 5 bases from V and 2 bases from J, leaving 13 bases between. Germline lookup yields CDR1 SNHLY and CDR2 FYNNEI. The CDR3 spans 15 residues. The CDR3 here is CASSKDTGPYNEQFF. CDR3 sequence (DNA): TGTGCCAGCAGTAAAGACACCGGGCCCTACAATGAGCAGTTCTTC.

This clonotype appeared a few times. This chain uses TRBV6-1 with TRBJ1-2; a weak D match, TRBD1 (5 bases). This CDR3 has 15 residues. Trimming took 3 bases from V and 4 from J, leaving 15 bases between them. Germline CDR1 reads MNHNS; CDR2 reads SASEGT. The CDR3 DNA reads TGTGCCAGCAGTGATTGGGGGGGACCCACCTATGGCTACACCTTC. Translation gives CASSDWGGPTYGYTF.

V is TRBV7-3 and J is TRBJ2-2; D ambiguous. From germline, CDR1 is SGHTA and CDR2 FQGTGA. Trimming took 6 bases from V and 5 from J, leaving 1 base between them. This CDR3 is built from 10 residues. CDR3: CASRTGELFF. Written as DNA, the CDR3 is TGTGCCAGCAGAACCGGGGAGCTGTTTTTT. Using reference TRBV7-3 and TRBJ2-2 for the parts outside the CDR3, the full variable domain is GAGVSQTPSNKVTEKGKYVELRCDPISGHTALYWYRQSLGQGPEFLIYFQGTGAADDSGLPNDRFFAVRPEGSVSTLKIQRTERGDSAVYLCASRTGELFFGEGSRLTVL.

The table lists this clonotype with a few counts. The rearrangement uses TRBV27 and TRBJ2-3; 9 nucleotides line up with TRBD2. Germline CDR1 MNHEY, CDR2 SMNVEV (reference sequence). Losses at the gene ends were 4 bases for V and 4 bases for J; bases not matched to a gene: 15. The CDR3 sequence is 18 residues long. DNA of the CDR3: TGTGCCAGCAGTTCTCCCTTGACCCAGCGGGGGGCGTCAGATACGCAGTATTTT. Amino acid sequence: CASSSPLTQRGASDTQYF.

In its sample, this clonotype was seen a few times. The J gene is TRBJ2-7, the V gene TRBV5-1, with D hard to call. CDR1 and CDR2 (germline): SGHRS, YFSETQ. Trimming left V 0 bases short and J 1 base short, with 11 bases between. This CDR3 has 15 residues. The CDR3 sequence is CASSLGRSTSYEQYF. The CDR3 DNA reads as TGCGCCAGCAGCTTGGGCAGGTCCACTTCCTACGAGCAGTACTTC.

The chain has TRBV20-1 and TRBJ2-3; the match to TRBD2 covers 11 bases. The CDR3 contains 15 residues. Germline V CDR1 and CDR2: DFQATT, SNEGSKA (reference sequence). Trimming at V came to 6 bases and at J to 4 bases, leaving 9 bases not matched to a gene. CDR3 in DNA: TGCAGTGCCCCCAAACTAGCGGGGGTATCAGATACGCAGTATTTT. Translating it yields CSAPKLAGVSDTQYF.